The clone carrying this TCR beta chain was detected once. This record belongs to a study of blood T cell repertoires in COVID-19. Trimming cost V 5 bases and J 6 bases, with 9 bases left between them. This CDR3 is built from 12 residues. Clones were read by immunoSEQ multiplex PCR, and TCRdb kept only the in-frame ones, dropping some. Among roughly 55,000 clones listed, about 90% were seen once. The origin of this receptor is a man in his 60s with active or convalescent COVID-19. The chain links TRBV12-3 or TRBV12-4 to TRBJ2-3, with unresolved D. Sequencing used peripheral blood. CDR3 in amino acids: CASSPVSDTQYF. The CDR3 region has the DNA TGTGCCAGCAGTCCCGTAAGCGATACGCAGTATTTT.